This record looks at one TCR beta chain sequence and its context. The antigen is unknown. These data come from a study of PD-L1 blockade in urothelial cancer. Overall study results and limits: Durable-benefit cases showed more tumor-associated blood clone expansion at 3 weeks.

Assay used: immunoSEQ multiplex PCR; TCRdb lists only in-frame clones, some missing. The repertoire has under 150,000 clones, roughly 89% of them found once; the top ten carry under 2%. As to time point: peripheral blood 6 weeks after treatment start. Patients were living with locally advanced or metastatic urothelial carcinoma. Pretreatment and on-treatment samples were taken, numbering 1 to 8 per patient. Germline assignment: CDR1 SGHVS and CDR2 FNYEAQ. This CDR3 comprises 13 residues. V dropped 2 bases and J dropped 7 bases, with 11 bases sitting between them. J is TRBJ1-1 and V is TRBV7-6, with D unclear. This receptor was identified in a man aged 55 to 70 with urothelial cancer. Sample: PBMCs, taken around atezolizumab (anti-PD-L1) treatment. The CDR3 protein is CASSLTDTLEAFF. The DNA of the CDR3 is TGTGCCAGCAGCTTAACAGACACCCTTGAAGCTTTCTTT.